This T cell receptor (beta chain) was sequenced in a study of blood T cell repertoires in COVID-19. Study summary: Material from acute and convalescent COVID-19 was sourced from the United States, Italy and Spain. T cells, B-cell-depleted T cells, or PBMCs provided the cDNA or gDNA that served as material.

V lost 2 bases, J lost 0 bases, and 21 bases lay in between. There are 19 residues in the CDR3. The germline V gene encodes CDR1 SGHKS and CDR2 YYEKEE (reference sequence). Under the authors' procedure: Amplifying reference gene primers gave estimates of nucleated cell counts. Using immunoSEQ multiplex PCR, the repertoire was profiled, and TCRdb retains in-frame clones only, with some absent. The DNA gave D and trimming, while V, J and clone size come from that table. The sample lists about 52,000 clones, roughly 87% occurring once. The gene calls are TRBV5-5 and TRBJ1-3, with TRBD1 as a possible D gene (6 bases). The sequence was obtained from a human donor with active COVID-19. The donor label of this sample is uncertain. The sequenced sample was peripheral blood. Here the CDR3 DNA reads TGTGCCAGCAGCTTTGGGATCGGACAGCACCCGAGCTCTGGAAACACCATATATTTT. Amino acid sequence: CASSFGIGQHPSSGNTIYF.